Presented here are 9 T cell receptor beta chains from one specimen sequenced in a study of shared clonotypes between healthy human individuals. Clones were read by immunoSEQ multiplex PCR, and TCRdb kept only the in-frame ones, dropping some. The profile shows about 560,000 clones, around 77% of them singletons. Sequencing was carried out using PBMCs. The receptors were sampled from a woman in her thirties or forties in good health. Some clones in this sample may be carry-over from other donors' samples.

The chain is built from TRBV30 and TRBJ2-3; D perhaps matches TRBD1 (5 bases). In germline, CDR1 is GTSNPN, CDR2 SVGIG (reference sequence). The CDR3 loop spans 12 amino acids. Trimming removed 5 bases from V and 4 bases from J, with 10 bases in between. DNA of the CDR3: TGTGCCTGGGCGCAGGGCTCAGATACGCAGTATTTT. Residues: CAWAQGSDTQYF.

This clone was observed once. The CDR3 region is CASSLQNRDIQYF. The DNA for the CDR3 is TGTGCCAGCAGCTTACAGAATAGGGACATTCAGTACTTC. The J gene is TRBJ2-4, the V gene TRBV7-8, with no clear D. Germline loops: CDR1 SGHVS, CDR2 FQNEAQ. V lost 2 bases to trimming and J lost 8 bases, with 10 bases between them. The CDR3 has 13 residues.

The V gene is TRBV9, the J gene TRBJ2-7; D remains unclear. Trimming shortened V by 8 bases and J by 2 bases, and 5 bases separated the two germline ends. The germline gives CDR1 SGDLS, CDR2 YYNGEE. The CDR3 totals 10 residues. The CDR3 DNA follows: TGTGCCAGGTGGGCCTACGAGCAGTACTTC. Translating it yields CARWAYEQYF.

CDR3 sequence reads: CASSVSGMNTEAFF. In nucleotides, the CDR3 is TGTGCCAGCAGCGTCTCAGGGATGAACACTGAAGCTTTCTTT. The chain links TRBV9 to TRBJ1-1; a weak D match, TRBD1 (5 bases). Germline CDR1 and CDR2: SGDLS and YYNGEE. The CDR3 is 14 amino acids. V shed 2 bases and J shed 0 bases, with 8 bases lying between them.

This clone has a single count. The chain is built from TRBV5-4 and TRBJ1-1; D is perhaps TRBD1 (5 bases). CDR3 size: 12 residues. Germline-derived CDR1 and CDR2 are SGHNT and YYREEE (reference sequence). V lost 10 bases and J lost 1, with 11 bases in between. The CDR3 DNA follows: TGTGCCGCATCAACAGGGAACACTGAAGCTTTCTTT. This encodes CAASTGNTEAFF. The full variable domain, with the rest looked up from reference TRBV5-4 and TRBJ1-1, is ETGVTQSPTHLIKTRGQQVTLRCSSQSGHNTVSWYQQALGQGPQFIFQYYREEENGRGNFPPRFSGLQFPNYSSELNVNALELDDSALYLCAASTGNTEAFFGQGTRLTVV.

CDR3 in DNA: TGTGCCAGCAGCTACCAGGGGGCAGTTAGGTCAGATACGCAGTATTTT. Translated: CASSYQGAVRSDTQYF. V gene TRBV5-4 combines with J gene TRBJ2-3, with 8 bases aligning to TRBD1. CDR1 is SGHNT, CDR2 YYREEE, per germline (reference sequence). After removal of 3 bases from V and 4 bases from J, the junction contained 10 bases not matched to a gene. The CDR3 is 16 residues long.

The chain joins TRBV28 to TRBJ1-5; TRBD1 matches 8 bases. In germline, CDR1 is MDHEN, CDR2 SYDVKM. Germline trimming cut 6 bases from V and 4 bases from J; bases unmatched to any gene: 11. CDR3 length: 16 amino acids. CDR3 sequence reads: CASSRQGARGNQPQHF. DNA for the CDR3: TGTGCCAGCAGCCGGCAGGGGGCTCGAGGTAATCAGCCCCAGCATTTT. Supplemented by reference TRBV28 and TRBJ1-5, the full variable domain reads DVKVTQSSRYLVKRTGEKVFLECVQDMDHENMFWYRQDPGLGLRLIYFSYDVKMKEKGDIPEGYSVSREKKERFSLILESASTNQTSMYLCASSRQGARGNQPQHFGDGTRLSIL.

This clone has ten or more counts. The genes are TRBV15 and TRBJ2-1; possible D gene TRBD1, 6 bases. V shed 1 base and J shed 2 bases, with 9 bases lying between them. This CDR3 has 15 amino acids. Germline loops: CDR1 LNHNV, CDR2 YYDKDF (reference sequence). The CDR3 loop reads CATSRGGTTYNEQFF. Written as DNA, the CDR3 is TGTGCCACCAGCAGAGGTGGGACAACCTACAATGAGCAGTTCTTC.

The CDR3 bases are TGTGCCAGCAGCTTACGCCAGGGGGGGAGCTCCTACGAGCAGTACTTC. Translation gives CASSLRQGGSSYEQYF. The chain recombines TRBV5-4 with TRBJ2-7; either TRBD1 or TRBD2 may fit D (7 bases each). V lost 2 bases and J lost 0, with 15 bases in between. CDR3 length equals 16 residues. Germline loops: CDR1 SGHNT, CDR2 YYREEE (reference sequence).